Listed here are 6 T cell receptor delta chains from one sample, sequenced in a study of delta chains in infants with herpesvirus infections. TCR cDNA was made from PBMC RNA with gamma- and delta-chain-specific primers. TCRdb re-called the RT-PCR reads using CATT. The sample records 2,000 to 3,000 delta-chain clones, roughly 35% being singletons. The starting material was peripheral blood, obtained at time point 4 of longitudinal follow-up. The source of these receptors is a human donor who was a Ugandan infant, either HIV-exposed or HIV-unexposed (not recorded which).

This clone is deemed large. In the same sample, other DNA sequences code for this CDR3. The chain uses TRDV2 and TRDJ1, with 10 bases aligning to TRDD3. This CDR3 is 19 amino acids long. V dropped 0 bases and J dropped 0; count of bases not matched to a gene: 12. Germline loops: CDR1 GEAIGNYY, CDR2 EKD. The CDR3 DNA reads as TGTGCCTGTGACACCATCGGTACTGGGGGATCAACGTACACCGATAAACTCATCTTT. It translates to CACDTIGTGGSTYTDKLIF.

This clone was counted a few times. CDR3 nucleotide sequence: TGTGCCTGTGACCTACTGGGGGATAGGAACCCAAGCTCCTGGGACACCCGACAGATGTTTTTC. Translating gives CACDLLGDRNPSSWDTRQMFF. V and J are TRDV2 and TRDJ3, with 11 bases lining up with TRDD3. V shed 3 bases, J shed 0 bases, and the junction held 12 bases outside the gene matches. Germline CDR1 GEAIGNYY, CDR2 EKD. CDR3 length equals 21 residues.

To note about this clone: This may come from a read error, since a much larger clone is one base off. The chain employs TRAV14/DV4 and TRDJ1; 12 nucleotides align to TRDD3. The V gene's germline CDR1 is TSDPSYG and CDR2 QGSYDQQN (reference sequence). There are 16 residues in the CDR3. The CDR3 protein is CAPRVNYWGIPDKLIF. The CDR3 DNA reads as TGTGCTCCGAGAGTTAATTACTGGGGGATACCCGATAAACTCATCTTT.

By its share, this clone is medium-sized. This chain joins TRDV1 and TRDJ1; 8 bases fit TRDD3. This CDR3 is 19 amino acids long. The ends lost 1 base at V and 0 bases at J; junction bases unmatched: 13. CDR1 is TSWWSYY and CDR2 is QGS in the germline V gene. CDR3 nucleotides: TGTGCTCTTGGGGAACCTCAGTGGGGGATCCGATGGTACACCGATAAACTCATCTTT. Translated, it gives CALGEPQWGIRWYTDKLIF.

In its sample, this clone was seen a few times. The chain carries TRDV2 and TRDJ1; no definite D call. Trimming took 1 base from V and 0 from J, leaving 11 bases between them. The germline V gene has CDR1 GEAIGNYY and CDR2 EKD. CDR3 length: 15 residues. CDR3 DNA sequence: TGTGCCTGTGACACAGTACTGCGAAACACCGATAAACTCATCTTT. It yields the protein CACDTVLRNTDKLIF.

CDR3 bases: TGTGCTCTTGTCCCTCCGTTACTGGGGATAGGGGCGTCGTACACCGATAAACTCATCTTT. Its protein product is CALVPPLLGIGASYTDKLIF. This chain connects TRDV1 to TRDJ1; TRDD3 matches at 7 bases. CDR1 and CDR2 from the germline V gene are TSWWSYY and QGS. CDR3 length equals 20 residues. V lost 7 bases and J lost 0; bases outside the gene matches: 23.